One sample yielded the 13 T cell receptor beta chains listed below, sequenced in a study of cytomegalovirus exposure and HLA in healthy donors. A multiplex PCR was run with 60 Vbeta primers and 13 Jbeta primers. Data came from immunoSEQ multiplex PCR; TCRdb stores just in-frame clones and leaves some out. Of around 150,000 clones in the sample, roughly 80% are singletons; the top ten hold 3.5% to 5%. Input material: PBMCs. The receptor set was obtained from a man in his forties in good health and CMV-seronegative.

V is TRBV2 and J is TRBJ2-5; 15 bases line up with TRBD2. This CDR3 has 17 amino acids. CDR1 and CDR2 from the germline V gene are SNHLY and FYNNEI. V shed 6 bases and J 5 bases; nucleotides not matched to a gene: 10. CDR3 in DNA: TGTGCCAGCAGCGGCGGACTAGCGGGGGGGCCTTGGGAGACCCAGTACTTC. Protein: CASSGGLAGGPWETQYF.

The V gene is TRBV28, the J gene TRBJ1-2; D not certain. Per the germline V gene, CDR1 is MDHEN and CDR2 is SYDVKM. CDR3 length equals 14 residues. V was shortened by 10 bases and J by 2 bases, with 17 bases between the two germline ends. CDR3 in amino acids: CATQEQIVNYGYTF. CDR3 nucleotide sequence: TGTGCCACCCAGGAACAGATCGTAAACTATGGCTACACCTTC.

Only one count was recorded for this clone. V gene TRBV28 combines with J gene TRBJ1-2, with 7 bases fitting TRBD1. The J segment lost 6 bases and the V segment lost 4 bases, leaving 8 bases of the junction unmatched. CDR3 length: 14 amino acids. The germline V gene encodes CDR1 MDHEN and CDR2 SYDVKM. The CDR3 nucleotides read TGTGCCAGCAGTTCCACCGGGACAGCGAATGGCTACACCTTC. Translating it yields CASSSTGTANGYTF.

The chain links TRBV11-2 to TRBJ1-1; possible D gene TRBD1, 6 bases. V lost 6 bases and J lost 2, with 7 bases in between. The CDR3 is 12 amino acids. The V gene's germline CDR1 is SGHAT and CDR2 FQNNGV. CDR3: CASRGQNTEAFF. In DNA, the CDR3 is TGTGCCAGCAGGGGACAAAACACTGAAGCTTTCTTT.

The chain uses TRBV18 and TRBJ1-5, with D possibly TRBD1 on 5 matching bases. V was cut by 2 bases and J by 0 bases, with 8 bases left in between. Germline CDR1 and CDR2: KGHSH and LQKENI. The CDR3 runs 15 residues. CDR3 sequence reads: CASSPGGNSNQPQHF. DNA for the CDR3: TGTGCCAGCTCACCAGGGGGGAATAGCAATCAGCCCCAGCATTTT.

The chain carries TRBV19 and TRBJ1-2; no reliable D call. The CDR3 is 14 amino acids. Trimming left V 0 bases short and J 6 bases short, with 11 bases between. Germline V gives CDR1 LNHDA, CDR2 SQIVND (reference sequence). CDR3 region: CASSIEWAGDGYTF. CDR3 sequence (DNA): TGTGCCAGTAGTATAGAGTGGGCCGGTGATGGCTACACCTTC.

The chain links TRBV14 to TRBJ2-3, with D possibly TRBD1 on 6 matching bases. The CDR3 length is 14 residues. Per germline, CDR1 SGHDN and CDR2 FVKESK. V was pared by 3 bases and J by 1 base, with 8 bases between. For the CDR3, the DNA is TGTGCCAGCAGCCAGGGGGCGGGCACAGATACGCAGTATTTT. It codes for CASSQGAGTDTQYF.

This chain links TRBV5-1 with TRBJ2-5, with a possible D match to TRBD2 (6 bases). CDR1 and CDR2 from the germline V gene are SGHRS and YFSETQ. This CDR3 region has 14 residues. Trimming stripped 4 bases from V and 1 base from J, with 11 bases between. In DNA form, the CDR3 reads TGCGCCAGCAGCCTTAGCGGAGCCCAAGAGACCCAGTACTTC. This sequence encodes CASSLSGAQETQYF.

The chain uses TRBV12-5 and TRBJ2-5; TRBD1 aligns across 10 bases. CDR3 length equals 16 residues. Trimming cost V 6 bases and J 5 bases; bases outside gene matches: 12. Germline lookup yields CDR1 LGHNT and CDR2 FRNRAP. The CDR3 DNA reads TGTGCTAGTGGGACGACCGGGACAGGGGCGGGGGAGACCCAGTACTTC. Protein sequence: CASGTTGTGAGETQYF.

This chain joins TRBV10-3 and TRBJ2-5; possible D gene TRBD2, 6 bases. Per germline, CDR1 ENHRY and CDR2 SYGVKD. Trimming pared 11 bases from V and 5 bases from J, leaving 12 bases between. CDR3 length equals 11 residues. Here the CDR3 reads CAASRGETQYF. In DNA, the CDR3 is TGTGCCGCGTCCCGGGGGGAGACCCAGTACTTC.

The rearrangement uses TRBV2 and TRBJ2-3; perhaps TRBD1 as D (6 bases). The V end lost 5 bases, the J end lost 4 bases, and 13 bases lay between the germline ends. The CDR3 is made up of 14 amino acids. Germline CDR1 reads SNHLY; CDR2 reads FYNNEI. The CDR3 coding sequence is TGTGCCAGCAGTTTTGCCACAGGGCCAGATACGCAGTATTTT. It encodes CASSFATGPDTQYF. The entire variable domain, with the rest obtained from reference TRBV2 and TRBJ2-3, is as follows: EPEVTQTPSHQVTQMGQEVILRCVPISNHLYFYWYRQILGQKVEFLVSFYNNEISEKSEIFDDQFSVERPDGSNFTLKIRSTKLEDSAMYFCASSFATGPDTQYFGPGTRLTVL.

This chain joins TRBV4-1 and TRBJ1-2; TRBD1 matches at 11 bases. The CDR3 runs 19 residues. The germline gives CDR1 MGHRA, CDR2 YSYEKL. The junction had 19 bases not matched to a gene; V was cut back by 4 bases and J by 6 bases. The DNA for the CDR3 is TGCGCCAGCAGCCCTCCCCTTTCCGGGACAGGGGGTCGGGGCGATGGCTACACCTTC. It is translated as CASSPPLSGTGGRGDGYTF.

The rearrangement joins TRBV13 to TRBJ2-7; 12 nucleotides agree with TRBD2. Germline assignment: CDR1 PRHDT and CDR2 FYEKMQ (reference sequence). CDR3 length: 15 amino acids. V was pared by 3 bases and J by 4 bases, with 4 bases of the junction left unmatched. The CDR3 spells CASSFLAGGIYEQYF. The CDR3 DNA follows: TGTGCCAGCAGCTTCCTAGCGGGGGGGATATACGAGCAGTACTTC.